This T cell receptor (beta chain) appears in the sequencing data of a study of cytomegalovirus exposure and HLA in healthy donors. In the PCR, 60 Vbeta and 13 Jbeta primers were used. The data were produced by immunoSEQ multiplex PCR, yet TCRdb's version contains in-frame clones alone and is incomplete. Of 140,000 to 150,000 clones in the sample, approximately 80% were seen once. The sequence came from a female donor in good health and CMV-seronegative. Sequences were obtained from PBMCs.

The DNA of the CDR3 is TGTGCCTGGAGTGTGCACTTGGGACAGGGACATTCACCCCTCCACTTT. It encodes CAWSVHLGQGHSPLHF. V usage is TRBV30 and J usage is TRBJ1-6; 9 bases fit TRBD1. The V gene's germline CDR1 is GTSNPN and CDR2 SVGIG (reference sequence). V lost 0 bases and J lost 8; bases outside the gene matches: 8. The CDR3 runs 16 residues. The entire variable domain, with the rest obtained from reference TRBV30 and TRBJ1-6, is as follows: SQTIHQWPATLVQPVGSPLSLECTVEGTSNPNLYWYRQAAGRGLQLLFYSVGIGQISSEVPQNLSASRPQDRQFILSSKKLLLSDSGFYLCAWSVHLGQGHSPLHFGNGTRLTVT.